Following are 18 T cell receptor beta chains from one sample sequenced in a study of blood T cell repertoires in COVID-19. The table came from immunoSEQ multiplex PCR; TCRdb's copy has only in-frame clones and leaves some out. The sample yields about 280,000 clones, just under 90% seen once. The sample was PBMCs or T cells enriched from blood (not recorded which). The receptors come from a woman aged 25 to 45 with acute COVID-19.

This sequence joins TRBV29-1 and TRBJ2-7, with D uncertain. The CDR3 spans 12 residues. Trimming left V 4 bases short and J 0 bases short, with 7 bases between. Germline CDR1 SQVTM, CDR2 ANQGSEA. DNA for the CDR3: TGCAGCGTTGGTCTCGGCTCCTACGAGCAGTACTTC. Its translation: CSVGLGSYEQYF.

The sample holds one count of this clone. The chain recombines TRBV4-3 with TRBJ1-2; 8 nucleotides match TRBD1. The V gene's germline CDR1 is LGHNA and CDR2 YSLEER. This CDR3 region has 19 residues. V shed 0 bases, J shed 5 bases, and the junction held 17 bases outside the gene matches. Written as DNA, the CDR3 is TGCGCCAGCAGCCAAGATCTTAATCCGGACAGGGAGTTCCGATATGGCTACACCTTC. It translates to CASSQDLNPDREFRYGYTF.

The chain joins TRBV6-5 to TRBJ1-2, with unresolved D. CDR3 length: 14 amino acids. Germline CDR1 MNHEY, CDR2 SVGAGI. The V and J ends lost 6 bases and 5 bases respectively, with 16 bases between them. CDR3 DNA sequence: TGTGCCAGCAGCCACCTCACTTTGGAGTATGGCTACACCTTC. This codes for CASSHLTLEYGYTF.

J is TRBJ1-5 and V is TRBV27, with a weak D call TRBD1 (5 bases). The CDR3 totals 14 residues. Trimming shortened V by 8 bases and J by 6 bases, and 17 bases separated the two germline ends. Germline CDR1 MNHEY, CDR2 SMNVEV (reference sequence). CDR3: CASGAGGKSQPQHF. The CDR3 DNA is TGTGCCAGCGGGGCCGGAGGGAAAAGTCAGCCCCAGCATTTT.

The chain joins TRBV12-3 or TRBV12-4 to TRBJ2-7, with TRBD1 identical over 8 bases. V lost 6 bases, J lost 5 bases, and 6 bases stayed unmatched. The CDR3 is 13 amino acids. CDR3 DNA: TGTGCCAGCAGCAGGACAGGGACCGACGAGCAGTACTTC. As protein: CASSRTGTDEQYF.

This chain joins TRBV11-2 and TRBJ2-1; the match to TRBD2 covers 8 bases. The length of the CDR3 is 16 residues. Germline V gene data show CDR1 as SGHAT and CDR2 as FQNNGV. The junction had 14 bases not matched to a gene; V was cut back by 6 bases and J by 7 bases. The CDR3 DNA is TGTGCCAGCAGTCCGGGGGCCGGACTAGCTCGAAATGAGCAGTTCTTC. Its translation is CASSPGAGLARNEQFF.

The chain links TRBV2 to TRBJ2-7, with D possibly TRBD1 on 6 matching bases. Trimming cost V 3 bases and J 1 base, with 13 bases left between them. The CDR3 has 15 residues. In germline, CDR1 is SNHLY, CDR2 FYNNEI. The CDR3 loop is CASSDTGQLSYEQYF. The CDR3 nucleotides read TGTGCCAGCAGTGACACCGGACAGCTTTCCTACGAGCAGTACTTC. The complete variable domain, with remaining parts taken from reference TRBV2 and TRBJ2-7, reads EPEVTQTPSHQVTQMGQEVILRCVPISNHLYFYWYRQILGQKVEFLVSFYNNEISEKSEIFDDQFSVERPDGSNFTLKIRSTKLEDSAMYFCASSDTGQLSYEQYFGPGTRLTVT.

As to this clone: At one end, the junction sequence differs from germline, possibly due to a read error. The chain links TRBV6-1 to TRBJ2-4; 8 bases agree with TRBD1. Germline loops: CDR1 MNHNS, CDR2 SASEGT. The CDR3 totals 14 residues. CDR3 bases: TGTGCCAGCACTGAAGGACAGGGCGGGAACATTCAGTACTTC. Its translation is CASTEGQGGNIQYF.

V is TRBV7-2 and J is TRBJ2-3; 9 bases agree with TRBD2. The ends lost 5 bases at V and 3 bases at J; junction bases unmatched: 6. Germline CDR1 SGHTA, CDR2 FQGNSA. The CDR3 runs to 15 residues. CDR3 amino acids: CASSPKAGGTDTQYF. In DNA, the CDR3 is TGTGCCAGCAGCCCAAAAGCGGGAGGAACAGATACGCAGTATTTT. Complete variable domain (other parts from reference TRBV7-2 and TRBJ2-3): GAGVSQSPSNKVTEKGKDVELRCDPISGHTALYWYRQSLGQGLEFLIYFQGNSAPDKSGLPSDRFSAERTGGSVSTLTIQRTQQEDSAVYLCASSPKAGGTDTQYFGPGTRLTVL.

The chain recombines TRBV7-3 with TRBJ2-2; 13 positions match TRBD2. Looked up from germline, CDR1 is SGHTA and CDR2 is FQGTGA. This CDR3 has 15 residues. The ends lost 5 bases at V and 4 bases at J; junction bases unmatched: 1. Here the CDR3 reads CASSGTSGVTGELFF. The CDR3 nucleotides read TGTGCCAGCAGCGGGACTAGCGGGGTCACCGGGGAGCTGTTTTTT.

This chain joins TRBV27 and TRBJ2-7, with D possibly being TRBD2 (6 bases). Germline CDR1 reads MNHEY; CDR2 reads SMNVEV (reference sequence). The CDR3 is 15 amino acids. V was pared by 5 bases and J by 0 bases, with 14 bases between. The CDR3 loop is CASSPRGGPSYEQYF. The DNA for the CDR3 is TGTGCCAGCAGTCCCCGGGGAGGTCCCTCCTACGAGCAGTACTTC.

The chain couples TRBV19 to TRBJ1-4; possible D gene TRBD1, 5 bases. CDR3 length: 14 residues. Between the trimmed V and J ends, which lost 7 bases and 3 bases, there was a span of 12 bases. In germline, CDR1 is LNHDA, CDR2 SQIVND (reference sequence). The CDR3: CASKIGDSNEKLFF. In nucleotides, the CDR3 is TGTGCCAGTAAAATAGGGGATTCTAATGAAAAACTGTTTTTT.

The chain uses TRBV27 and TRBJ2-1; TRBD1 matches 9 bases. CDR1 is MNHEY, CDR2 SMNVEV, per germline (reference sequence). V was pared by 5 bases and J by 3 bases, with 5 bases of the junction left unmatched. The CDR3 contains 15 residues. CDR3 nucleotides: TGTGCCAGCAGTCGGGGGACAGGGTACTACAATGAGCAGTTCTTC. Its translation: CASSRGTGYYNEQFF.

The V gene is TRBV28, the J gene TRBJ2-3, with TRBD1 as a possible D gene (5 bases). CDR3 length: 16 amino acids. Germline V gene data show CDR1 as MDHEN and CDR2 as SYDVKM. V lost 3 bases to trimming and J lost 3 bases, with 16 bases between them. The CDR3 DNA is TGTGCCAGCAGTTTCTCTGCAAGGGGTCGGACAGATACGCAGTATTTT. This gives the protein CASSFSARGRTDTQYF. The full variable domain, in which reference TRBV28 and TRBJ2-3 provide the parts outside the CDR3, is DVKVTQSSRYLVKRTGEKVFLECVQDMDHENMFWYRQDPGLGLRLIYFSYDVKMKEKGDIPEGYSVSREKKERFSLILESASTNQTSMYLCASSFSARGRTDTQYFGPGTRLTVL.

This chain joins TRBV13 and TRBJ2-3, with TRBD2 matching over 9 bases. The CDR3 loop spans 16 amino acids. The trim removed 0 bases at V and 0 bases at J, leaving 1 base unmatched. Germline CDR1 and CDR2: PRHDT and FYEKMQ (reference sequence). The DNA of the CDR3 is TGTGCCAGCAGCTTAGGGACTAGCGGTAGCACAGATACGCAGTATTTT. This translates into CASSLGTSGSTDTQYF.

This chain uses TRBV6-5 with TRBJ2-3; D gene ambiguous. V shed 2 bases and J shed 6 bases, with 9 bases lying between them. Germline V CDR1 and CDR2: MNHEY, SVGAGI. The CDR3 loop spans 13 amino acids. The DNA of the CDR3 is TGTGCCAGCAGTTACATGGGCGCGGATACGCAGTATTTT. Translating gives CASSYMGADTQYF.

The chain uses TRBV3-1 (or the pseudogene TRBV3-2) and TRBJ2-7; perhaps TRBD1 as D (6 bases). V was shortened by 4 bases and J by 2 bases, with 12 bases between the two germline ends. CDR3 length: 14 residues. Looked up from germline, CDR1 is LGHDT and CDR2 is YNNKEL (reference sequence). The CDR3 region has the DNA TGTGCCAGCAGCCCCCCCTGGGACACCTACGAGCAGTACTTC. It is translated as CASSPPWDTYEQYF.

This chain links TRBV18 with TRBJ2-2, with 8 bases identical to TRBD1. Per the germline V gene, CDR1 is KGHSH and CDR2 is LQKENI. V trimming: 3 bases; J trimming: 0 bases; junction bases outside the gene matches: 6. This CDR3 has 17 amino acids. CDR3 nucleotides: TGTGCCAGCTCACCGACAGGGGCCCTATCGAACACCGGGGAGCTGTTTTTT. Translating gives CASSPTGALSNTGELFF.